These T cell receptor beta chains were read from a single sample in a study of blood T cell repertoires in COVID-19. The repertoire was sequenced with immunoSEQ multiplex PCR; TCRdb's copy has only in-frame clones and lacks some. The data show 200,000 to 250,000 clones, with 70% to 90% seen just once and around 3.3% held by the top ten. The sequenced sample consisted of peripheral blood. All receptors come from a man younger than 30 with active or convalescent COVID-19. Both conserved end residues are part of each CDR3. The D gene is left open where the match is weak. Rows may omit the clone size; those that give it use once, few, many or a size class.

v_gene: TRBV6-4; j_gene: TRBJ2-2; d_gene: TRBD1; abundance: few; CDR3aa: CASSPGLTTGGTGELFF; CDR3nt: TGTGCCAGCAGTCCCGGGTTAACGACAGGGGGGACCGGGGAGCTGTTTTTT
v_gene: TRBV2; j_gene: TRBJ1-2; d_gene: -; abundance: -; CDR3aa: CASSDLGYTF; CDR3nt: TGTGCCAGCAGTGACTTAGGCTACACCTTC
v_gene: TRBV28; j_gene: TRBJ2-7; d_gene: -; abundance: -; CDR3aa: CASSFFGGTPQYF; CDR3nt: TGTGCCAGCAGTTTCTTCGGCGGGACTCCGCAGTACTTC
v_gene: TRBV15; j_gene: TRBJ2-1; d_gene: -; abundance: -; CDR3aa: CATSARQESRQFF; CDR3nt: TGTGCCACCAGCGCCCGACAGGAATCGCGGCAGTTCTTC
v_gene: TRBV6-5; j_gene: TRBJ1-3; d_gene: -; abundance: -; CDR3aa: CASKIGLNSGNTIYF; CDR3nt: TGTGCCAGCAAGATTGGACTGAACTCTGGAAACACCATATATTTT
v_gene: TRBV5-1; j_gene: TRBJ1-6; d_gene: -; abundance: -; CDR3aa: CASSHGPGVRISPLHF; CDR3nt: TGCGCCAGCAGCCATGGACCGGGAGTCCGGATTTCACCCCTCCACTTT
v_gene: TRBV7-9; j_gene: TRBJ1-2; d_gene: -; abundance: -; CDR3aa: CASSPSGTLGGYTF; CDR3nt: TGTGCCAGCAGCCCATCGGGGACTCTGGGTGGCTACACCTTC
v_gene: TRBV7-3; j_gene: TRBJ2-7; d_gene: -; abundance: -; CDR3aa: CASSLGGAWEQYF; CDR3nt: TGTGCCAGCAGCTTAGGGGGGGCCTGGGAGCAGTACTTC
v_gene: TRBV5-5; j_gene: TRBJ2-2; d_gene: -; abundance: -; CDR3aa: CASSRAVTGELFF; CDR3nt: TGTGCCAGCAGCCGCGCCGTCACCGGGGAGCTGTTTTTT
v_gene: TRBV13; j_gene: TRBJ1-4; d_gene: TRBD1; abundance: -; CDR3aa: CASSSLDDRGGKLFF; CDR3nt: TGTGCCAGCAGCTCCTTAGACGACAGGGGCGGAAAACTGTTTTTT
v_gene: TRBV5-6; j_gene: TRBJ1-3; d_gene: TRBD1; abundance: -; CDR3aa: CASSVGQAIYF; CDR3nt: TGTGCCAGCAGCGTCGGACAGGCCATATATTTT